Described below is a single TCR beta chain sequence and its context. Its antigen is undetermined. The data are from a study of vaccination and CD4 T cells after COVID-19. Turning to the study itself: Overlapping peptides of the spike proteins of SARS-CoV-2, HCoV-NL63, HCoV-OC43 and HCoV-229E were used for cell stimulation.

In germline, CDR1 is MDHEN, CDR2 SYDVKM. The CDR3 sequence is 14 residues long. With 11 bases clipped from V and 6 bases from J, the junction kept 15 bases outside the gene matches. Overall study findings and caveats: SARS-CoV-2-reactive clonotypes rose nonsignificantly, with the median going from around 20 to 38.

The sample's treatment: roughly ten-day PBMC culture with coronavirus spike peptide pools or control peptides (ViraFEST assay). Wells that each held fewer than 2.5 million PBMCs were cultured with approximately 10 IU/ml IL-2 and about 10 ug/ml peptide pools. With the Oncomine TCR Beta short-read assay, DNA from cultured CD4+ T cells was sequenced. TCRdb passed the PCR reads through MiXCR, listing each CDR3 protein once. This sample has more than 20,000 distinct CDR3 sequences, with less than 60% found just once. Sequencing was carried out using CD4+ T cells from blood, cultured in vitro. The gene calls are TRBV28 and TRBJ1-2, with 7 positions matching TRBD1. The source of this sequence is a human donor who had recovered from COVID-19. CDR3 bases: TGTGCCTTAAACTCCCCGACAGGGTCGGATGGCTACACCTTC. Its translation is CALNSPTGSDGYTF.